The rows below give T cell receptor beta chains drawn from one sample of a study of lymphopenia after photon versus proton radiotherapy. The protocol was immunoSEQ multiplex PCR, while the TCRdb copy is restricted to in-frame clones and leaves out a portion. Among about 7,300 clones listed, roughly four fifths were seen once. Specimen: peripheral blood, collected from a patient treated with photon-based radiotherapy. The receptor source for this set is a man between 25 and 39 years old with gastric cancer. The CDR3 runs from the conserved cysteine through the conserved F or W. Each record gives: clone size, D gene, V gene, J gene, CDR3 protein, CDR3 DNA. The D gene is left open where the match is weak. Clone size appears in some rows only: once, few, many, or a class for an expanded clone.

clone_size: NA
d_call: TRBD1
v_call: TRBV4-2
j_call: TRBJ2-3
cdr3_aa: CASSRGTGDSDTQYF
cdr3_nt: TGTGCCAGCAGCCGAGGGACAGGGGATTCAGATACGCAGTATTTT

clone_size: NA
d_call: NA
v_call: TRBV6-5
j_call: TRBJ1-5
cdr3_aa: CASSYAQAVQPQHF
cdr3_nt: TGTGCCAGCAGTTACGCACAGGCCGTTCAGCCCCAGCATTTT

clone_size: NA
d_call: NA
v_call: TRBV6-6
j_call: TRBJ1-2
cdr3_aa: CASSYSSGDYTF
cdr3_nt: TGTGCCAGCAGTTACTCCTCGGGCGACTACACCTTC

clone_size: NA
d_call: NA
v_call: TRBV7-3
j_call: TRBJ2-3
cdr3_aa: CASSSYRDGGPDTQYF
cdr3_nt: TGTGCCAGCAGCTCTTACCGGGACGGGGGCCCAGATACGCAGTATTTT

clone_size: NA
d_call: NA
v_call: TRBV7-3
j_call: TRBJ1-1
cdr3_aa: CASSSLDSPTEAFF
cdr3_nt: TGTGCCAGCAGCTCCCTTGACAGCCCCACTGAAGCTTTCTTT

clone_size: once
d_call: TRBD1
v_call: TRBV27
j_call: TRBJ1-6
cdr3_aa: CASSSNGQGPLHF
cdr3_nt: TGTGCCAGCAGTTCGAATGGACAGGGGCCCCTCCACTTT

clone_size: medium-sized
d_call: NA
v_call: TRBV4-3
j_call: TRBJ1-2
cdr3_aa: CASSQDLGFNYGYTF
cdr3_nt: TGCGCCAGCAGCCAAGATTTAGGGTTCAACTATGGCTACACCTTC

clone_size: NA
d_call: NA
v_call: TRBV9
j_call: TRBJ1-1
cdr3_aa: CASNQQMNTEAFF
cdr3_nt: TGTGCCAGCAATCAACAGATGAACACTGAAGCTTTCTTT

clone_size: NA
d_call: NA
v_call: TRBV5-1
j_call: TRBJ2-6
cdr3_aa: CASSFESSGANVLTF
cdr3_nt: TGCGCCAGCAGCTTTGAGAGCTCTGGGGCCAACGTCCTGACTTTC

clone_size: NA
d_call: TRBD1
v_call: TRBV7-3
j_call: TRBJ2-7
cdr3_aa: CASSFGTGSEQYF
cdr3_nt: TGTGCCAGCAGCTTCGGGACAGGGAGCGAGCAGTACTTC

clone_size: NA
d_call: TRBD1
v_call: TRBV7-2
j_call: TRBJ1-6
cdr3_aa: CASSLGQVESPLHF
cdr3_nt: TGTGCCAGCAGCCTGGGACAGGTAGAATCACCCCTCCACTTT

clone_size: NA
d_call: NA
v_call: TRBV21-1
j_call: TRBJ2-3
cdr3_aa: CASSKRTGLPDTQYF
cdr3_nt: TGTGCCAGCAGCAAGCGGACAGGGTTGCCAGATACGCAGTATTTT